The 19 T cell receptor beta chains reported below all come from one sample, sequenced in a study of control samples from healthy donors and cancer patients (dated by TCRdb to the early 2020s). Library prep was done by the immunoSEQ multiplex PCR assay. The clones in this table, taken by TCRdb from immuneACCESS, are in-frame only. Not every clone is retained; where verified, under half of the shortfall comes from an unresolved V gene, and the cause of the rest is unknown. In this sample the table shows tens of thousands of clones, 88% of which occur a single time. The ten largest make up about 15% of the sample. Material: blood. Receptor source: a woman in her 70s in good health.

The CDR3 protein is CASSWVVDGNQPQHF. The CDR3 DNA reads as TGCGCCAGCTCATGGGTGGTGGACGGCAATCAGCCCCAGCATTTT. The rearrangement uses TRBV4-3 and TRBJ1-5; the D is unclear. CDR1 and CDR2 from the germline V gene are LGHNA and YSLEER. The CDR3 has 15 residues. V was pared by 8 bases and J by 2 bases, with 16 bases between.

The rearrangement uses TRBV3-1 (or the pseudogene TRBV3-2) and TRBJ2-2; D unresolved. Trimming took off 5 bases at V and 6 bases at J, with 13 bases between the two ends. This CDR3 is built from 14 residues. Germline V CDR1 and CDR2: LGHDT, YNNKEL (reference sequence). In DNA, the CDR3 is TGTGCCAGCAGCGAAGGCCACAGTTCCGGGGAGCTGTTTTTT. Its translation is CASSEGHSSGELFF.

The V gene is TRBV5-8, the J gene TRBJ2-7; D uncertain. Germline CDR1 and CDR2: SGHTS and YDEGEE. Trimming pared 0 bases from V and 2 bases from J, leaving 12 bases between. The CDR3 has 15 residues. Written as DNA, the CDR3 is TGTGCCAGCAGCTTGGTCGGCCGAAGAACCTACGAGCAGTACTTC. Translating it yields CASSLVGRRTYEQYF.

The V gene is TRBV5-6, the J gene TRBJ2-7, with unresolved D. CDR3 length: 17 residues. Germline V gene data show CDR1 as SGHDT and CDR2 as YYEEEE. The V end was cut by 2 bases, the J end by 0 bases, with 18 bases between. This CDR3 is CASSLMYWATRSYEQYF. The CDR3 nucleotides are TGTGCCAGCAGCTTAATGTATTGGGCAACGCGCTCCTACGAGCAGTACTTC.

V usage is TRBV5-1 and J usage is TRBJ2-1, with D possibly matching TRBD2 (5 bases). Per germline, CDR1 SGHRS and CDR2 YFSETQ. This CDR3 region has 17 residues. The V and J ends lost 0 bases and 3 bases respectively, with 16 bases between them. The CDR3, as DNA: TGCGCCAGCAGCTTGGTAATTGGTGGGAGTTTCTACAATGAGCAGTTCTTC. Its translation is CASSLVIGGSFYNEQFF.

V usage is TRBV27 and J usage is TRBJ2-5; no reliable D call. The V gene lost 4 bases and the J gene lost 3 bases, with 12 bases spanning the gap. The CDR3 length is 14 residues. The germline V gene encodes CDR1 MNHEY and CDR2 SMNVEV (reference sequence). CDR3 DNA: TGTGCCAGCAGTTGGAGATTAGGGAAAGAGACCCAGTACTTC. This encodes CASSWRLGKETQYF.

The chain has TRBV5-6 and TRBJ1-2, with unresolved D. Trimming removed 0 bases from V and 4 bases from J, with 10 bases in between. Germline values: CDR1 SGHDT, CDR2 YYEEEE. The CDR3 is 14 amino acids. The CDR3 region is CASSLDTVSYGYTF. CDR3 DNA sequence: TGTGCCAGCAGCTTGGACACAGTATCCTATGGCTACACCTTC.

The chain recombines TRBV4-1 with TRBJ2-5, with 8 bases that match TRBD2. The V gene's germline CDR1 is MGHRA and CDR2 YSYEKL. The CDR3 sequence is 15 residues long. V lost 4 bases to trimming and J lost 1 base; unmatched junction nucleotides: 5. CDR3 DNA sequence: TGCGCCAGCAGCCCCGGAGCGGGGGTCCAAGAGACCCAGTACTTC. Translated, it gives CASSPGAGVQETQYF.

The V gene is TRBV30, the J gene TRBJ2-7; TRBD2 matches 9 bases. Per the germline V gene, CDR1 is GTSNPN and CDR2 is SVGIG (reference sequence). The V segment lost 2 bases and the J segment 2 bases; nucleotides outside the gene matches: 4. The CDR3 length is 14 residues. CDR3 sequence reads: CAWSLAGTTYEQYF. CDR3 nucleotides: TGTGCCTGGAGTCTAGCGGGGACTACCTACGAGCAGTACTTC.

This sequence joins TRBV18 and TRBJ2-2; TRBD1 matches at 9 bases. There are 19 residues in the CDR3. Germline CDR1 and CDR2: KGHSH and LQKENI. V gave up 3 bases and J gave up 4 bases; unmatched junction bases: 15. CDR3 bases: TGTGCCAGCTCACCCAGAAATTCCCCGGGACAGGGTCGCACCGGGGAGCTGTTTTTT. It codes for CASSPRNSPGQGRTGELFF.

The chain is built from TRBV9 and TRBJ2-2; 8 nucleotides match TRBD2. V gave up 1 base and J gave up 4 bases; unmatched junction bases: 9. CDR1 SGDLS and CDR2 YYNGEE come from the germline V gene. CDR3 size: 17 residues. The CDR3 DNA reads TGTGCCAGCAGCGTAAGTGGAAGCGGGAGTGTCACCGGGGAGCTGTTTTTT. Its protein is CASSVSGSGSVTGELFF.

J is TRBJ1-2 and V is TRBV7-9; D is unresolved. V was cut by 4 bases and J by 2 bases, with 11 bases left in between. CDR1 and CDR2 from the germline V gene are SEHNR and FQNEAQ (reference sequence). The CDR3 contains 14 residues. The CDR3 protein is CASSSRAGNYGYTF. CDR3 nucleotides: TGTGCCAGCAGCTCCCGAGCGGGAAACTATGGCTACACCTTC.

The rearrangement links TRBV12-3 or TRBV12-4 to TRBJ2-3, with no clear D. CDR3 size: 11 residues. V was clipped by 1 base and J by 6 bases, with 2 bases between them. CDR3 sequence reads: CASSLGDTQYF. For the CDR3, the DNA is TGTGCCAGCAGTTTAGGGGATACGCAGTATTTT.

The chain joins TRBV12-1 to TRBJ2-1; whether TRBD1, the table's D call, matches the DNA was not checked. TRBV12-1 is deemed a pseudogene. The CDR3 consists of 13 residues. This chain's CDR3 is CASSFRGHTIQFF. In DNA form, the CDR3 reads TGTGCCAGCAGCTTTAGGGGACACACCATTCAGTTCTTC.

The gene calls are TRBV2 and TRBJ2-7; D is unclear. The CDR3 extends over 12 amino acids. V lost 4 bases and J lost 4, with 8 bases in between. CDR1 is SNHLY, CDR2 FYNNEI, per germline. The CDR3 nucleotides read TGTGCCAGCAGTGTAAGACTTTACGAGCAGTACTTC. It yields the protein CASSVRLYEQYF.

The J gene is TRBJ2-1, the V gene TRBV6-5; unclear D gene. CDR3 length equals 13 residues. With 7 bases removed from V and 0 bases from J, the gap between germline ends came to 7 bases. Germline V gives CDR1 MNHEY, CDR2 SVGAGI. CDR3 amino acids: CASKTSSYNEQFF. The CDR3 nucleotides read TGTGCCAGCAAAACAAGCTCCTACAATGAGCAGTTCTTC.

V and J are TRBV6-6 and TRBJ2-1; D ambiguous. CDR1 is MNHNY, CDR2 SVGAGI, per germline (reference sequence). The V end lost 6 bases, the J end lost 4 bases, and 7 bases lay between the germline ends. This CDR3 contains 12 residues. The CDR3 sequence: CASSRPYNEQFF. The CDR3 nucleotides read TGTGCCAGCAGCCGACCATACAATGAGCAGTTCTTC.

V gene TRBV5-1 combines with J gene TRBJ2-3; TRBD2 agrees at 10 bases. Germline V gives CDR1 SGHRS, CDR2 YFSETQ. V was pared by 4 bases and J by 0 bases, with 5 bases of the junction left unmatched. The CDR3 runs 16 residues. The CDR3 reads CASSSGTSVSTDTQYF. The CDR3 region has the DNA TGCGCCAGCAGCAGCGGGACTAGCGTTAGCACAGATACGCAGTATTTT.

The rearrangement joins TRBV7-6 to TRBJ2-7; possibly TRBD1 for D (6 bases). CDR1 and CDR2 (germline): SGHVS, FNYEAQ. Trimming removed 5 bases from V and 5 bases from J, with 16 bases in between. CDR3 size: 14 residues. CDR3: CASSARDTGDEQYF. The DNA for the CDR3 is TGTGCCAGCAGCGCCCGGGACACCGGCGACGAGCAGTACTTC.